The present T cell receptor beta chain was sequenced within a study of post-analysis software for immune sequencing data. Study-level results: Samples from a shared batch, those prepared together, strongly co-clustered by F measure. Patients had higher frequencies than controls of a few TRBV segments, including TRBV5-6, TRBV5-1 and TRBV20-1.

This clonotype was seen once. Its target is not known. One end of the junction varies from germline; a read error may be responsible. The germline V gene has CDR1 SGHRS and CDR2 YFSETQ. The CDR3 contains 15 residues. Each TCR beta cDNA library carried unique molecular identifiers. One entry per CDR3 protein, called by TCRdb with MiXCR from the PCR reads. The data contain approximately 630,000 distinct CDR3 sequences, about 60% of them singletons. The sequence came from a girl aged 2-9 years with multiple sclerosis. V and J are TRBV5-1 and TRBJ2-6; a weak D match, TRBD1 (5 bases). Sequenced input: blood. The CDR3, as DNA: TGCGCCAGCAGCTTAGACAGCTCTGGGGCCAACGTCCGGACTTTC. Residues: CASSLDSSGANVRTF.